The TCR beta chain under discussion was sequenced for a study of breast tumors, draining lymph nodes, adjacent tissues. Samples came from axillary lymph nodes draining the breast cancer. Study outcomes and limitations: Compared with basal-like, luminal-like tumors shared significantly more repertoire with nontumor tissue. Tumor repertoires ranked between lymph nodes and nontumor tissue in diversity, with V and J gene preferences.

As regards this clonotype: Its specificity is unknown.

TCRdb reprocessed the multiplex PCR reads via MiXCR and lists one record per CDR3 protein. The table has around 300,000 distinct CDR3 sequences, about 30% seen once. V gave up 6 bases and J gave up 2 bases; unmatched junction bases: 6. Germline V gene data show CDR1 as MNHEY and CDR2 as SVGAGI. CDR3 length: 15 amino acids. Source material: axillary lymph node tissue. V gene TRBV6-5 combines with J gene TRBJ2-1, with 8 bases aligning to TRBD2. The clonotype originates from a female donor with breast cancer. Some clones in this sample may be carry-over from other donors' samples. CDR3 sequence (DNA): TGTGCCAGCAGCCCCAGCGGGAGAACCTACAATGAGCAGTTCTTC. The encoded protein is CASSPSGRTYNEQFF.